The sequence of this T cell receptor beta chain was determined in a study of cytomegalovirus exposure and HLA in healthy donors. Study in general: An analysis done earlier identified about 120 million unique TCR beta sequences from approximately 180 million T cells. Whole-study findings and limits: TCR beta V- and J-gene trimming, according to a later analysis, was linked to a missense DCLRE1C variant.

Germline V lookup: CDR1 MNHEY, CDR2 SMNVEV (reference sequence). The CDR3 has 13 amino acids. V lost 1 base and J lost 2, with 3 bases in between. With regard to this clone: Its antigen is still unknown.

The PCR contained 60 Vbeta and 13 Jbeta primers. Profiled with immunoSEQ multiplex PCR; TCRdb holds only in-frame clones, not every one. This sample has roughly 280,000 clones, with approximately 70% found just once. Sequencing was done on a sample of PBMCs. The TCR originated in a female donor in good health and CMV-seronegative. The chain recombines TRBV27 with TRBJ1-5; D ambiguous. This CDR3 is CASSLWRNQPQHF. Written as DNA, the CDR3 is TGTGCCAGCAGTTTATGGCGCAATCAGCCCCAGCATTTT.